Listed here are 18 T cell receptor beta chains from one sample, sequenced in a study of regulatory T cells in long-lasting Graves disease. Time point meaning: newly diagnosed GD, antithyroid drugs for less than 3 months. The TCR library was made from RNA that had been extracted from PBMCs in TRIzol. Through Arm-PCR of CDR3 regions and iRepertoire HTBI primers, TCR beta libraries were built. Each CDR3 protein is one row after TCRdb ran MiXCR on the multiplex PCR reads. This table has roughly 250,000 distinct CDR3 sequences, under 20% appearing once. These data also formed part of another study, on T cells in Graves' hyperthyroidism and ophthalmopathy.

The specimen was peripheral blood mononuclear cells (PBMCs), collected at new diagnosis, from a patient treated with antithyroid drugs. The receptors were gathered from a woman aged 30 to 39 with Graves disease.

V is TRBV4-1 and J is TRBJ2-7; D is possibly TRBD1 (6 bases). The V gene lost 1 base and the J gene lost 3 bases, with 13 bases spanning the gap. CDR1 is MGHRA and CDR2 is YSYEKL in the germline V gene. The CDR3 totals 15 residues. The CDR3 region is CASSQAPDSFYEQYF. In nucleotides, the CDR3 is TGCGCCAGCAGCCAAGCTCCGGACAGTTTCTACGAGCAGTACTTC.

This clonotype was seen at least ten times. The J gene is TRBJ1-1, the V gene TRBV6-5, with 8 bases matching TRBD1. With V trimmed by 2 bases and J by 1 base, 0 bases remained unmatched. Looked up from germline, CDR1 is MNHEY and CDR2 is SVGAGI. The length of the CDR3 is 14 residues. CDR3 bases: TGTGCCAGCAGTTACGGGACAGGGAACACTGAAGCTTTCTTT. Its protein product is CASSYGTGNTEAFF.

This clonotype was observed a single time. This sequence is one base from a far larger clone and is likely a read error. The chain has TRBV6-2 or TRBV6-3 and TRBJ1-2; D gene uncertain. Germline V gene data show CDR1 as MNHEY and CDR2 as SVGEGT. This CDR3 comprises 11 residues. This CDR3 is CTSSYTLGYTF. CDR3 bases: TGTACCAGCAGTTATACTCTTGGCTACACCTTC.

This rearrangement joins TRBV3-1 to TRBJ2-4; 8 bases fit TRBD2. The CDR3 is made up of 22 amino acids. Trimming took 0 bases from V and 0 from J; bases not matched to a gene: 19. Germline V lookup: CDR1 LGHDT, CDR2 YNNKEL (reference sequence). The CDR3 DNA sequence: TGTGCCAGCAGCCAAGATCCACCGGAGACTGGCGGGGGGTACCTAGCCAAAAACATTCAGTACTTC. This sequence encodes CASSQDPPETGGGYLAKNIQYF.

A remark on this clonotype: At one of its ends the junction is not consistent with the germline gene, which may arise from a read error. This chain connects TRBV25-1 to TRBJ1-1; tentatively, D is TRBD1 (6 bases). Germline CDR1 is MGHDK and CDR2 is SYGVNS. The CDR3 is 12 residues long. Here the CDR3 DNA reads TGTGCCAGCAATGAAGGGGGAACTGAAGCTTTCTTT. The encoded protein is CASNEGGTEAFF.

The J gene is TRBJ2-3, the V gene TRBV5-1, with D perhaps being TRBD1 or TRBD2 (5 bases each). V was pared by 5 bases and J by 2 bases, with 21 bases between. The length of the CDR3 is 17 residues. From germline, CDR1 is SGHRS and CDR2 YFSETQ. The CDR3 DNA is TGCGCCAGCAGATCGAATCGGGGCGGATACTACACAGATACGCAGTATTTT. Translation gives CASRSNRGGYYTDTQYF.

On this clonotype: A much bigger clone sits one base away, suggesting this may be a read error. The chain joins TRBV10-2 to TRBJ2-5; possibly TRBD2 for D (5 bases). The CDR3 runs 14 residues. V was trimmed by 3 bases and J by 7 bases, leaving 15 bases between them. Per germline, CDR1 WSHSY and CDR2 SAAADI. CDR3 region: CASSDWSGKGTQYF. Here the CDR3 DNA reads TGCGCCAGCAGTGATTGGTCCGGGAAAGGGACCCAGTACTTC.

The chain employs TRBV19 and TRBJ2-7; no reliable D call. The CDR3 loop spans 13 amino acids. The ends were cut back, 3 bases at V and 2 bases at J, with 8 bases in the middle. Germline CDR1 LNHDA, CDR2 SQIVND (reference sequence). CDR3 residues: CASSISGTYEQYF. The CDR3 region has the DNA TGTGCCAGTAGTATTAGTGGCACCTACGAGCAGTACTTC.

This clonotype was picked up many times. The rearrangement uses TRBV6-5 and TRBJ1-5; maybe TRBD1 (6 bases). This CDR3 is 18 amino acids long. Germline V gene sequence: CDR1 MNHEY, CDR2 SVGAGI. The V and J ends lost 0 bases and 6 bases respectively, with 21 bases between them. The CDR3: CASSYSLRGGTKFQPQHF. The CDR3 DNA reads as TGTGCCAGCAGTTACTCGTTAAGGGGGGGAACAAAGTTTCAGCCCCAGCATTTT.

This clonotype came up many times. The V call is TRBV4-2, the J call TRBJ1-1; D is unclear. V lost 0 bases to trimming and J lost 5 bases, with 10 bases between them. The germline V gene has CDR1 LGHNA and CDR2 YNFKEQ. CDR3 length equals 14 residues. The CDR3 reads CASSQDRKSTEAFF. Here the CDR3 DNA reads TGTGCCAGCAGCCAAGACAGGAAGAGTACTGAAGCTTTCTTT.

The sample holds many counts of this clonotype. This chain connects TRBV7-3 to TRBJ2-7; 12 bases agree with TRBD2. This CDR3 has 16 amino acids. The ends lost 5 bases at V and 0 bases at J; junction bases unmatched: 5. CDR1 is SGHTA and CDR2 is FQGTGA in the germline V gene. The DNA of the CDR3 is TGTGCCAGCAGCGCCCTAGCGGGGGGGCTCTCCTACGAGCAGTACTTC. Translation: CASSALAGGLSYEQYF.

The gene calls are TRBV12-3 or TRBV12-4 and TRBJ2-1; 7 bases match TRBD2. This CDR3 is 15 amino acids long. Trimming removed 1 base from V and 0 bases from J; junction bases left unmatched: 0. The CDR3 here is CASSLGEGSYNEQFF. As DNA, the CDR3 is TGTGCCAGCAGTTTAGGGGAGGGCTCCTACAATGAGCAGTTCTTC.

The chain carries TRBV18 and TRBJ1-6, with 9 bases lining up with TRBD1. Germline V CDR1 and CDR2: KGHSH, LQKENI. The CDR3 extends over 15 amino acids. Germline trimming cut 3 bases from V and 9 bases from J; bases unmatched to any gene: 6. The CDR3 DNA reads as TGTGCCAGCTCACCGGGGACAGGGATAGGTTCACCCCTCCACTTT. Translating it yields CASSPGTGIGSPLHF.

In its sample, this clonotype was seen many times. This chain uses TRBV9 with TRBJ2-3; D may correspond to TRBD1 or TRBD2 (5 bases each). Germline V gene data show CDR1 as SGDLS and CDR2 as YYNGEE. Deletions cut 4 bases from V and 1 base from J, with 16 bases between. This CDR3 spans 16 amino acids. DNA for the CDR3: TGTGCCAGCAGCCCCGCCGAGGGGTTGGGCACAGATACGCAGTATTTT. It codes for CASSPAEGLGTDTQYF.

In this sample, this clonotype turned up many times. This chain joins TRBV24-1 and TRBJ2-1; 8 bases are a match to TRBD2. The germline V gene has CDR1 KGHDR and CDR2 SFDVKD. The CDR3 totals 15 residues. V was pared by 5 bases and J by 6 bases, with 8 bases of the junction left unmatched. CDR3 sequence (DNA): TGTGCCACCAGTGGGGGCAGGGCGGGGGGCAATGAGCAGTTCTTC. This translates into CATSGGRAGGNEQFF.

This clonotype was picked up many times. This chain joins TRBV9 and TRBJ2-1, with D tentatively TRBD1 or TRBD2 (7 bases each). V was cut by 4 bases and J by 9 bases, with 23 bases left in between. CDR1 is SGDLS and CDR2 is YYNGEE in the germline V gene. The CDR3 extends over 16 amino acids. CDR3: CASSPRGDSIRTEQFF. DNA for the CDR3: TGTGCCAGCAGCCCCCGGGGGGACAGTATAAGGACTGAGCAGTTCTTC. Full variable domain (rest looked up from reference TRBV9 and TRBJ2-1): DSGVTQTPKHLITATGQRVTLRCSPRSGDLSVYWYQQSLDQGLQFLIQYYNGEERAKGNILERFSAQQFPDLHSELNLSSLELGDSALYFCASSPRGDSIRTEQFFGPGTRLTVL.

The chain combines TRBV3-1 with TRBJ2-1, with a possible D match to TRBD1 (5 bases). The CDR3 runs to 16 residues. Trimming shortened V by 0 bases and J by 3 bases, and 12 bases separated the two germline ends. The germline V gene has CDR1 LGHDT and CDR2 YNNKEL (reference sequence). The CDR3 DNA sequence: TGTGCCAGCAGCCAAGATAAAAGGACAAGCTACAATGAGCAGTTCTTC. Translating it yields CASSQDKRTSYNEQFF.

This clonotype was counted ten times or more. A single base separates this from a much larger clone, so it may be a read error. The chain combines TRBV3-1 with TRBJ2-5; 8 bases align to TRBD2. J was trimmed by 9 bases and V by 2 bases; bases with no gene match: 14. The CDR3 is made up of 16 amino acids. Germline V gene sequence: CDR1 LGHDT, CDR2 YNNKEL (reference sequence). This CDR3 reads CASSQLRAGAREAQYF. Here the CDR3 DNA reads TGTGCCAGCAGCCAACTTCGAGCGGGGGCAAGGGAGGCCCAGTACTTC.